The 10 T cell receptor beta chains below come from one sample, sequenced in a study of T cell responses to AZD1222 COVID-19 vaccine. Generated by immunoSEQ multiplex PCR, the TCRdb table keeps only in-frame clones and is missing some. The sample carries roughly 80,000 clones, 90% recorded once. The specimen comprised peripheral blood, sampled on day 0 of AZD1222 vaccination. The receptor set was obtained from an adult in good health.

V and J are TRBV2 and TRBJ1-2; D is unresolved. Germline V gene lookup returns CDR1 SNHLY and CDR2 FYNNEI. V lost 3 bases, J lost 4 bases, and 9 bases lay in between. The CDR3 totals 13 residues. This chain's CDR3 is CASSDGFLYGYTF. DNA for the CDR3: TGTGCCAGCAGTGACGGATTTCTCTATGGCTACACCTTC.

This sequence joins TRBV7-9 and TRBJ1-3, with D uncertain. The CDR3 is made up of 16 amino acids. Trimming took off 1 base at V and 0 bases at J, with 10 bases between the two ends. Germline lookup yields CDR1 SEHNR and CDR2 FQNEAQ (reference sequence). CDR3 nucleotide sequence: TGTGCCAGCAGCTTAGGATCGGGAAGCTCTGGAAACACCATATATTTT. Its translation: CASSLGSGSSGNTIYF.

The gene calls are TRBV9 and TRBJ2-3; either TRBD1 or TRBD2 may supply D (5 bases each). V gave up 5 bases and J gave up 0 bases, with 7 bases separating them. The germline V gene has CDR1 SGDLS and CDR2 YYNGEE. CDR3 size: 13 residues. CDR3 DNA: TGTGCCAGCAGTGAGGGGAGCACAGATACGCAGTATTTT. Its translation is CASSEGSTDTQYF. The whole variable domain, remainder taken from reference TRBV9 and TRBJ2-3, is DSGVTQTPKHLITATGQRVTLRCSPRSGDLSVYWYQQSLDQGLQFLIQYYNGEERAKGNILERFSAQQFPDLHSELNLSSLELGDSALYFCASSEGSTDTQYFGPGTRLTVL.

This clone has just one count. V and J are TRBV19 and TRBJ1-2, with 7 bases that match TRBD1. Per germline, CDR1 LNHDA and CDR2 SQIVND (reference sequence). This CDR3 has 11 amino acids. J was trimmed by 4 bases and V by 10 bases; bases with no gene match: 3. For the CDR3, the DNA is TGTGCCACCACAGGGGCCTATGGCTACACCTTC. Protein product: CATTGAYGYTF. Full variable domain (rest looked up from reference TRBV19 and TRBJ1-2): DGGITQSPKYLFRKEGQNVTLSCEQNLNHDAMYWYRQDPGQGLRLIYYSQIVNDFQKGDIAEGYSVSREKKESFPLTVTSAQKNPTAFYLCATTGAYGYTFGSGTRLTVV.

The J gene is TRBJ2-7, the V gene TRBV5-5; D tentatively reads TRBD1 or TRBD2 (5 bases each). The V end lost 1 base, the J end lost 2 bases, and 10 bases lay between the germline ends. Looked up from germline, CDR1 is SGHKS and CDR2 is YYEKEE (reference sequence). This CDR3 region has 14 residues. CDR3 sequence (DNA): TGTGCCAGCAGCTTGTCCGGGGCAGCCTACGAGCAGTACTTC. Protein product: CASSLSGAAYEQYF.

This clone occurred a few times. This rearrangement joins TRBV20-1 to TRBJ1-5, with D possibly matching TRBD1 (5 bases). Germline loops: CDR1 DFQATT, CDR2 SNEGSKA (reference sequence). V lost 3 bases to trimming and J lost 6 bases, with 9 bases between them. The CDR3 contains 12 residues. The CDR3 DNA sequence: TGCAGTGCTAGTGTAAGGGGTCAGCCCCAGCATTTT. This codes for CSASVRGQPQHF.

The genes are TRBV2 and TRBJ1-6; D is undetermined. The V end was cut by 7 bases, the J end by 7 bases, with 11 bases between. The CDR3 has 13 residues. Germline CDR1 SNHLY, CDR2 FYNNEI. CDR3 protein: CASKPRENSPLHF. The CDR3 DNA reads TGTGCCAGCAAACCCCGAGAGAATTCACCCCTCCACTTT.

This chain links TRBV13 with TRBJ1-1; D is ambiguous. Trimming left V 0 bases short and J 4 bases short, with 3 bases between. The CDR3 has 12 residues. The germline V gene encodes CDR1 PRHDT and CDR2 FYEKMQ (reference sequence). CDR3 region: CASSLGLTEAFF. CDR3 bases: TGTGCCAGCAGCTTAGGCCTCACTGAAGCTTTCTTT.

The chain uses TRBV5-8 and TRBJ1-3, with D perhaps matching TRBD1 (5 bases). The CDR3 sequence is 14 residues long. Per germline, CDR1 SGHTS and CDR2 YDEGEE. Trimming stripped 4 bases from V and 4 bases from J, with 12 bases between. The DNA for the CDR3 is TGTGCCAGCAGCCCAGGGACGGGGGGAAACACCATATATTTT. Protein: CASSPGTGGNTIYF.

The CDR3 region has the DNA TGTGCCAGTAGTCCTCTCCGGGGAGGAACTAACTATGGCTACACCTTC. Translation: CASSPLRGGTNYGYTF. The chain joins TRBV19 to TRBJ1-2; D gene uncertain. CDR3 length: 16 amino acids. Germline values: CDR1 LNHDA, CDR2 SQIVND (reference sequence). Trimming stripped 5 bases from V and 0 bases from J, with 16 bases between. The full variable domain, in which reference TRBV19 and TRBJ1-2 provide the parts outside the CDR3, is DGGITQSPKYLFRKEGQNVTLSCEQNLNHDAMYWYRQDPGQGLRLIYYSQIVNDFQKGDIAEGYSVSREKKESFPLTVTSAQKNPTAFYLCASSPLRGGTNYGYTFGSGTRLTVV.